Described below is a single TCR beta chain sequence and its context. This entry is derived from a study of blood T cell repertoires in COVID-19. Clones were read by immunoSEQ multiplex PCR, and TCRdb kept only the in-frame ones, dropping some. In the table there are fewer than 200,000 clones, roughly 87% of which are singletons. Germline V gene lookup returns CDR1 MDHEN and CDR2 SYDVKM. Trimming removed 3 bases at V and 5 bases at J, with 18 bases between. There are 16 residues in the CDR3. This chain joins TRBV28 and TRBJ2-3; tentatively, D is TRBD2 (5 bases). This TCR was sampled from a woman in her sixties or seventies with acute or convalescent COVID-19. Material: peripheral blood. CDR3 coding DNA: TGTGCCAGCAGTTTCCCGCTGAGGGAGTTGGTAGATACGCAGTATTTT. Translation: CASSFPLRELVDTQYF.